The 12 T cell receptor beta chains below all came from one sample that was sequenced in a study of CD8 T cells in Susac syndrome (dated by TCRdb to 2018 to 2020). The method was the immunoSEQ multiplex PCR assay. RNA was extracted with the RNeasy kit and roughly 0.5 to 1 ug was reverse transcribed using random hexamers. TCRdb reworked the public reads: Q25 trimming with fastp, MiXCR clone assembly, productive beta chains retained. Each record represents a unique CDR3 protein, reported with the most common genes and DNA among its rows. For this sample the table gives roughly 200,000 distinct CDR3 sequences, of which 90% to 97% were detected only once. The top ten hold 0.093% of the sample. The sample comprised CD4+ T cells from PBMCs. These receptors originate from a human donor with multiple sclerosis.

This rearrangement joins TRBV3-1 to TRBJ2-7, with 7 bases lining up with TRBD1. The V gene's germline CDR1 is LGHDT and CDR2 YNNKEL (reference sequence). The CDR3 covers 11 residues. The trim removed 10 bases at V and 5 bases at J, leaving 5 bases unmatched. CDR3 in amino acids: CANRGSNEQYF. In DNA form, the CDR3 reads TGTGCCAACAGGGGATCCAACGAGCAGTACTTC.

This chain uses TRBV30 with TRBJ1-2, with no clear D. The germline gives CDR1 GTSNPN, CDR2 SVGIG (reference sequence). V lost 6 bases to trimming and J lost 2 bases, with 10 bases between them. The CDR3 is made up of 12 amino acids. CDR3 in amino acids: CACHKVNYGYTF. For the CDR3, the DNA is TGTGCCTGCCATAAAGTCAACTATGGCTACACCTTC.

This sequence joins TRBV30 and TRBJ1-6; 9 nucleotides match TRBD1. This CDR3 spans 16 amino acids. V gave up 0 bases and J gave up 9 bases; unmatched junction bases: 9. Germline V gene data show CDR1 as GTSNPN and CDR2 as SVGIG (reference sequence). The CDR3 sequence is CAWSVGWDRDTSPLHF. The CDR3 nucleotides read TGTGCCTGGAGTGTCGGCTGGGACAGGGATACTTCACCCCTCCACTTT.

The V call is TRBV12-3 or TRBV12-4, the J call TRBJ1-1; D unclear. V lost 3 bases to trimming and J lost 3 bases, with 11 bases between them. The CDR3 extends over 14 amino acids. In DNA, the CDR3 is TGTGCCAGCAGTTTTTCCCGCGGCGACACTGAAGCTTTCTTT. Translated, it gives CASSFSRGDTEAFF.

The V call is TRBV10-3, the J call TRBJ2-3; TRBD1 is a possible D gene (6 bases). The ends were cut back, 7 bases at V and 1 base at J, with 12 bases in the middle. This CDR3 comprises 14 residues. Germline loops: CDR1 ENHRY, CDR2 SYGVKD. The CDR3 DNA is TGTGCCATCACCCCAGGGGAAGGCACAGATACGCAGTATTTT. Amino acid sequence: CAITPGEGTDTQYF.

The rearrangement uses TRBV5-1 and TRBJ2-1; D is tentatively TRBD1 or TRBD2 (6 bases each). CDR1 is SGHRS and CDR2 is YFSETQ in the germline V gene. The V gene lost 5 bases and the J gene lost 2 bases, with 11 bases spanning the gap. This CDR3 has 14 amino acids. DNA for the CDR3: TGCGCCAGCAGGCGGGACACCACCTACAATGAGCAGTTCTTC. It is translated as CASRRDTTYNEQFF.

The genes are TRBV29-1 and TRBJ1-2, with D perhaps matching TRBD1 (5 bases). Per the germline V gene, CDR1 is SQVTM and CDR2 is ANQGSEA. V lost 5 bases, J lost 3 bases, and 13 bases lay in between. CDR3 size: 13 residues. The CDR3 reads CSVPSREDYGYTF. The CDR3 DNA follows: TGCAGCGTTCCCTCCAGGGAGGACTATGGCTACACCTTC.

The gene calls are TRBV28 and TRBJ1-2; D unresolved. V lost 6 bases and J lost 9, with 20 bases in between. Germline lookup yields CDR1 MDHEN and CDR2 SYDVKM. The length of the CDR3 is 14 residues. The CDR3 DNA reads TGTGCCAGCAGCCTACCCACTGGGGTTAGGAGCTACACCTTC. As protein: CASSLPTGVRSYTF.

This chain uses TRBV12-3 or TRBV12-4 with TRBJ2-3; D is unclear. This CDR3 is 14 amino acids long. Trimming cost V 3 bases and J 4 bases, with 11 bases left between them. In DNA form, the CDR3 reads TGTGCCAGCAGTTTGTCCTCAGGCCCAGATACGCAGTATTTT. Its protein product is CASSLSSGPDTQYF.

J is TRBJ2-7 and V is TRBV28, with unresolved D. Per the germline V gene, CDR1 is MDHEN and CDR2 is SYDVKM. Trimming removed 4 bases from V and 7 bases from J, with 17 bases in between. The CDR3 is 14 amino acids. The chain's CDR3 is CASSSSPAPGEQYF. The CDR3 nucleotides read TGTGCCAGCAGTTCCTCCCCCGCCCCTGGGGAGCAGTACTTC. Full variable domain (rest looked up from reference TRBV28 and TRBJ2-7): DVKVTQSSRYLVKRTGEKVFLECVQDMDHENMFWYRQDPGLGLRLIYFSYDVKMKEKGDIPEGYSVSREKKERFSLILESASTNQTSMYLCASSSSPAPGEQYFGPGTRLTVT.

The rearrangement uses TRBV6-5 and TRBJ1-6; 10 bases match TRBD1. Per germline, CDR1 MNHEY and CDR2 SVGAGI. The CDR3 has 15 amino acids. The V gene end was trimmed by 6 bases and the J gene end by 7 bases; junction bases not matched to a gene: 6. The CDR3: CASRPTGGSNSPLHF. The DNA of the CDR3 is TGTGCCAGCAGGCCGACAGGGGGCTCGAATTCACCCCTCCACTTT.

V gene TRBV15 combines with J gene TRBJ1-2; maybe TRBD1 (5 bases). This CDR3 has 14 residues. From germline, CDR1 is LNHNV and CDR2 YYDKDF (reference sequence). V gave up 1 base and J gave up 2 bases, with 8 bases separating them. CDR3 region: CATSRGGTNYGYTF. The CDR3 DNA is TGTGCCACCAGCAGAGGAGGGACCAACTATGGCTACACCTTC.